This T cell receptor (beta chain) was recorded in a study of CD8+ T cells in alopecia areata. Overall study results and limits: Sequence data from scalp samples additionally include resident alphabeta T cells of normal skin. Within the top 100, expanded CD8+ clones significantly decreased with tofacitinib, as did scalp clonality.

Losses at the gene ends were 2 bases for V and 5 bases for J; bases not matched to a gene: 2. Germline CDR1 reads SNHLY; CDR2 reads FYNNEI. This CDR3 spans 14 amino acids. Once RNA had been extracted, it was reverse transcribed into cDNA to act as the sequencing template. The data were produced by immunoSEQ multiplex PCR, yet TCRdb's version contains in-frame clones alone and is incomplete. The sample lists roughly 220,000 clones, roughly three fifths occurring once. Documented treatment: oral pan-JAK inhibitor, 5-10 mg twice daily. Obtained from alopecia areata patients were lesional scalp punch biopsies along with peripheral blood. PBMCs served as the source from which CD4+ and CD8+ T cells were sorted. As concerns this clone: The antigen is unknown.

The specimen was CD4+ T cells sorted from blood, collected between weeks 44 and 45, from a patient treated with tofacitinib. The chain couples TRBV2 to TRBJ2-5; TRBD2 matches at 10 bases. The receptor comes from a human donor with alopecia areata. The CDR3 sequence: CASSEQTSGETQYF. CDR3 coding DNA: TGTGCCAGCAGTGAACAGACTAGCGGGGAGACCCAGTACTTC.